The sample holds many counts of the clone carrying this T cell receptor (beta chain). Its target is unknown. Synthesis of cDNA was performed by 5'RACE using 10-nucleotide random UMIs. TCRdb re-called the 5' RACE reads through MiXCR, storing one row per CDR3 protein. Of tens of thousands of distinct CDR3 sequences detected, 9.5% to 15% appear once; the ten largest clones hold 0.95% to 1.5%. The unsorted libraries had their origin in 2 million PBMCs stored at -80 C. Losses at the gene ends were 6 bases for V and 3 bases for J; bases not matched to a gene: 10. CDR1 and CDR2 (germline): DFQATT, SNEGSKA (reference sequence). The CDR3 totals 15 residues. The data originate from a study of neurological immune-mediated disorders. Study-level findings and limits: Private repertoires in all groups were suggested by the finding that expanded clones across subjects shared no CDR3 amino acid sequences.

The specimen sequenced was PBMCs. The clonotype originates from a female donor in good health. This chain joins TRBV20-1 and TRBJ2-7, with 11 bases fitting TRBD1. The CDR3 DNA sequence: TGCAGTGCCCCCCGGCTGGGGACAGGGGGCTACGAGCAGTACTTC. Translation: CSAPRLGTGGYEQYF.